This T cell receptor beta chain derives from a study of T-cell reconstitution after alpha-beta-depleted transplantation in children. Remarks on this clonotype: Its antigen is not identified.

Regarding the study as a whole: It was reported that alpha-beta T cells came from several hundred expanded graft clones (about two months after transplant).

For TCRbeta, the library was prepared with unique molecular identifiers. TCRdb re-analysed the PCR reads in MiXCR, keeping a single row per CDR3 protein. The table lists about 1,000,000 distinct CDR3 sequences, under 30% of them singletons, with 28% in the top ten. V lost 5 bases and J lost 5, with 22 bases in between. The CDR3 contains 17 residues. The germline V gene encodes CDR1 MDHEN and CDR2 SYDVKM. V is TRBV28 and J is TRBJ2-4; perhaps TRBD1 as D (7 bases). This sequence was found in a boy in the first two years of life who had a stem cell transplant for SCID, so the T cells may come from the graft donor. The sequenced sample was PBMCs, mostly from graft donor cells, obtained 360 days after TCRalphabeta/CD19-depleted stem cell transplant. CDR3 nucleotide sequence: TGTGCCAGCAGTCCCCTTAGACAGGGAAGGGAGGAAAACATTCAGTACTTC. Translated: CASSPLRQGREENIQYF.